These 24 T cell receptor beta chains were sequenced from one sample in a study of PD-1 blockade in classical Hodgkin lymphoma. Some clones are missing from TCRdb's copy, which holds only in-frame ones; the method was immunoSEQ multiplex PCR. This table has tens of thousands of clones, more than 70% appearing once. There was relapse after autologous stem cell transplantation in every patient, and there was variation in brentuximab vedotin exposure. The sample was peripheral blood mononuclear cells (PBMCs), taken at baseline. These receptor sequences come from a human donor with classical Hodgkin lymphoma.

The sample holds one count of this clone. The rearrangement uses TRBV27 and TRBJ2-3; TRBD2 aligns across 7 bases. V lost 5 bases and J lost 0; bases outside the gene matches: 5. Germline V gene sequence: CDR1 MNHEY, CDR2 SMNVEV (reference sequence). This CDR3 is built from 15 residues. In nucleotides, the CDR3 is TGTGCCAGCAGTCTAGCGGCTGCTAGCACAGATACGCAGTATTTT. This encodes CASSLAAASTDTQYF.

This clone was seen more than once but under ten times. This chain links TRBV5-4 with TRBJ2-1; possible D gene TRBD2, 5 bases. The CDR3 contains 17 residues. The V gene lost 0 bases and the J gene lost 0 bases, with 13 bases spanning the gap. Germline V gene sequence: CDR1 SGHNT, CDR2 YYREEE (reference sequence). The CDR3 is CASSLGGQVISYNEQFF. CDR3 bases: TGTGCCAGCAGCTTGGGCGGGCAGGTCATCTCCTACAATGAGCAGTTCTTC.

The V call is TRBV9, the J call TRBJ2-2, with D perhaps given as TRBD1 or TRBD2 (6 bases each). Germline assignment: CDR1 SGDLS and CDR2 YYNGEE. V was cut by 1 base and J by 5 bases, with 18 bases left in between. The CDR3 loop spans 17 amino acids. The CDR3 region has the DNA TGTGCCAGCAGCGTATTCCCTGGGGGGCACAAAACCGGGGAGCTGTTTTTT. This encodes CASSVFPGGHKTGELFF. The entire variable domain, with the rest obtained from reference TRBV9 and TRBJ2-2, is as follows: DSGVTQTPKHLITATGQRVTLRCSPRSGDLSVYWYQQSLDQGLQFLIQYYNGEERAKGNILERFSAQQFPDLHSELNLSSLELGDSALYFCASSVFPGGHKTGELFFGEGSRLTVL.

This rearrangement joins TRBV5-1 to TRBJ2-2; no definite D call. Per the germline V gene, CDR1 is SGHRS and CDR2 is YFSETQ. The CDR3 runs to 15 residues. Trimming removed 6 bases at V and 7 bases at J, with 19 bases between. CDR3 nucleotides: TGCGCCAGCACCCCTAGGGCCAGCGAGGACGGGGAGCTGTTTTTT. It codes for CASTPRASEDGELFF.

The chain combines TRBV5-1 with TRBJ1-2; 10 nucleotides line up with TRBD1. Per germline, CDR1 SGHRS and CDR2 YFSETQ. This CDR3 region has 13 residues. Trimming at V came to 4 bases and at J to 8 bases, leaving 5 bases not matched to a gene. The CDR3 region has the DNA TGCGCCAGCAGCCCGACAGGGGGCGGGGGCTACACCTTC. Its translation: CASSPTGGGGYTF.

The chain joins TRBV5-4 to TRBJ2-2; TRBD1 agrees at 9 bases. Germline V CDR1 and CDR2: SGHNT, YYREEE (reference sequence). CDR3 length: 15 residues. V lost 4 bases to trimming and J lost 3 bases; unmatched junction nucleotides: 4. The CDR3 sequence is CASSTRTGDTGELFF. In nucleotides, the CDR3 is TGTGCCAGCAGCACCCGGACAGGGGACACCGGGGAGCTGTTTTTT.

This clone occurred once. The chain joins TRBV19 to TRBJ1-1; 11 bases line up with TRBD1. This CDR3 comprises 16 residues. V lost 3 bases and J lost 1; bases outside the gene matches: 4. Germline-derived CDR1 and CDR2 are LNHDA and SQIVND (reference sequence). CDR3 in DNA: TGTGCCAGTAGTATGGACAGGGGGCCATGGAACACTGAAGCTTTCTTT. Translating gives CASSMDRGPWNTEAFF.

There are a few counts of this clone. The chain links TRBV5-8 to TRBJ2-4; possibly TRBD1 for D (5 bases). The CDR3 totals 13 residues. Germline V CDR1 and CDR2: SGHTS, YDEGEE. Trimming shortened V by 3 bases and J by 7 bases, and 11 bases separated the two germline ends. The DNA for the CDR3 is TGTGCCAGCAGCTCCAGGGAAACGAACATTCAGTACTTC. Translating it yields CASSSRETNIQYF.

This clone came up once. The V and J genes are TRBV5-5 and TRBJ2-1; 9 bases map to TRBD2. CDR3 length: 17 amino acids. V lost 1 base and J lost 8; bases outside the gene matches: 13. Germline CDR1 SGHKS, CDR2 YYEKEE (reference sequence). CDR3 sequence (DNA): TGTGCCAGCAGCTTGAATGAGTTAGCGGGGGCCCGGGATGAGCAGTTCTTC. It specifies CASSLNELAGARDEQFF.

The rearrangement links TRBV23-1 to TRBJ2-1; a weak D match, TRBD1 (6 bases). TRBV23-1 carries the ORF label, with uncertain function. V lost 9 bases and J 0 bases, leaving 15 bases between the germline ends. This CDR3 contains 15 residues. The CDR3 loop reads CARAWQGSSYNEQFF. In DNA form, the CDR3 reads TGCGCCAGAGCATGGCAGGGGAGCTCCTACAATGAGCAGTTCTTC.

This clone was seen a single time. The chain has TRBV30 and TRBJ1-6; D gene ambiguous. Germline CDR1 and CDR2: GTSNPN and SVGIG (reference sequence). V was shortened by 0 bases and J by 0 bases, with 12 bases between the two germline ends. The CDR3 consists of 17 residues. CDR3 DNA: TGTGCCTGGAGTGTCCGAACTGCGGACTCCTATAATTCACCCCTCCACTTT. As protein: CAWSVRTADSYNSPLHF.

The chain employs TRBV10-2 and TRBJ1-4; perhaps TRBD1 as D (6 bases). Germline V CDR1 and CDR2: WSHSY, SAAADI. V lost 2 bases and J 0 bases, leaving 10 bases between the germline ends. The CDR3 is made up of 16 amino acids. The CDR3 loop reads CASSEPRQATNEKLFF. The CDR3 nucleotides read TGCGCCAGCAGTGAGCCGAGACAGGCAACTAATGAAAAACTGTTTTTT.

The rearrangement joins TRBV6-5 to TRBJ1-2; the D gene is possibly TRBD1 (6 bases). Looked up from germline, CDR1 is MNHEY and CDR2 is SVGAGI. The V end was cut by 5 bases, the J end by 0 bases, with 13 bases between. This CDR3 spans 15 amino acids. CDR3 nucleotide sequence: TGTGCCAGCAGTCTCCGACAGGAAACTAACTATGGCTACACCTTC. Protein: CASSLRQETNYGYTF.

V is TRBV19 and J is TRBJ2-3; D might be TRBD1 or TRBD2, each matching 6 bases. This CDR3 region has 14 residues. Germline loops: CDR1 LNHDA, CDR2 SQIVND (reference sequence). V lost 3 bases, J lost 2 bases, and 9 bases lay in between. The CDR3 loop reads CASSMGGFTDTQYF. Here the CDR3 DNA reads TGTGCCAGTAGTATGGGGGGCTTCACAGATACGCAGTATTTT. Supplemented by reference TRBV19 and TRBJ2-3, the full variable domain reads DGGITQSPKYLFRKEGQNVTLSCEQNLNHDAMYWYRQDPGQGLRLIYYSQIVNDFQKGDIAEGYSVSREKKESFPLTVTSAQKNPTAFYLCASSMGGFTDTQYFGPGTRLTVL.

This clone was recorded once. CDR3: CASSPLLPSVGTDTQYF. CDR3 in DNA: TGTGCCAGCAGCCCTCTCTTACCTAGCGTAGGCACAGATACGCAGTATTTT. V and J are TRBV11-2 and TRBJ2-3; possibly TRBD2 for D (6 bases). CDR3 length: 17 amino acids. Per germline, CDR1 SGHAT and CDR2 FQNNGV. With 5 bases removed from V and 1 base from J, the gap between germline ends came to 19 bases.

This clone was found a few times. The V and J genes are TRBV18 and TRBJ1-6, with 8 bases aligning to TRBD1. Per germline, CDR1 KGHSH and CDR2 LQKENI. V dropped 9 bases and J dropped 14; count of bases not matched to a gene: 9. This CDR3 contains 12 residues. The chain's CDR3 is CARPTGACTLHF. CDR3 nucleotide sequence: TGTGCCAGACCGACAGGGGCATGCACCCTCCACTTT.

A few counts support this clone. The V gene is TRBV7-8, the J gene TRBJ1-6, with TRBD1 identical over 7 bases. Unmatched junction bases numbered 12, after V lost 0 bases and J lost 10 bases. The CDR3 length is 17 residues. The germline gives CDR1 SGHVS, CDR2 FQNEAQ. The CDR3 is CASSLALNRGSRSPLHF. The CDR3 nucleotides read TGTGCCAGCAGCTTAGCGCTAAACAGGGGAAGTCGGTCACCCCTCCACTTT.

The chain couples TRBV29-1 to TRBJ2-7; TRBD2 agrees at 8 bases. The germline CDR1 and CDR2 sequences are SQVTM and ANQGSEA. This CDR3 is 13 amino acids long. Germline trimming cut 7 bases from V and 1 base from J; bases unmatched to any gene: 6. In nucleotides, the CDR3 is TGCAGCGCCCTTAGCGGGGCATCCTACGAGCAGTACTTC. Translated, it gives CSALSGASYEQYF.

The chain joins TRBV19 to TRBJ1-5; tentatively, D is TRBD1 (5 bases). The V gene's germline CDR1 is LNHDA and CDR2 SQIVND (reference sequence). This CDR3 is built from 16 residues. V lost 3 bases, J lost 0 bases, and 12 bases lay in between. The CDR3 coding sequence is TGTGCCAGTAGTATGTTGTGGGGGGATAGCAATCAGCCCCAGCATTTT. Translating it yields CASSMLWGDSNQPQHF.

V gene TRBV5-6 combines with J gene TRBJ2-5; no reliable D call. This CDR3 is 14 amino acids long. Trimming left V 1 base short and J 5 bases short, with 12 bases between. Germline CDR1 and CDR2: SGHDT and YYEEEE. CDR3 sequence (DNA): TGTGCCAGCAGCTTGTGGGGTCCAGTGGAGACCCAGTACTTC. Protein sequence: CASSLWGPVETQYF.

The gene calls are TRBV4-3 and TRBJ2-2, with 10 bases identical to TRBD2. Losses at the gene ends were 5 bases for V and 6 bases for J; bases not matched to a gene: 6. Germline CDR1 LGHNA, CDR2 YSLEER. CDR3 size: 15 residues. The CDR3 is CASSGLAGVPGELFF. The DNA for the CDR3 is TGCGCCAGCAGCGGGCTAGCGGGGGTCCCCGGGGAGCTGTTTTTT.

The chain combines TRBV10-3 with TRBJ2-7; D is possibly TRBD1 (6 bases). The CDR3 runs to 16 residues. The ends were cut back, 0 bases at V and 4 bases at J, with 16 bases in the middle. The germline V gene has CDR1 ENHRY and CDR2 SYGVKD. The CDR3 DNA is TGTGCCATCAGTGAGTCTTTCCGTGGACAGATATACGAGCAGTACTTC. It translates to CAISESFRGQIYEQYF.

This rearrangement joins TRBV6-1 to TRBJ2-1; a weak D match, TRBD1 (6 bases). The ends were cut back, 5 bases at V and 0 bases at J, with 11 bases in the middle. Germline V gene sequence: CDR1 MNHNS, CDR2 SASEGT. The CDR3 contains 15 residues. CDR3 DNA sequence: TGTGCCAGCAGTATGGACAGAAGCTCCTACAATGAGCAGTTCTTC. Translating gives CASSMDRSSYNEQFF.

CDR3 in amino acids: CASSLTSGGHNEQFF. CDR3 sequence (DNA): TGCGCCAGCAGCTTAACTAGCGGGGGCCACAATGAGCAGTTCTTC. The V call is TRBV5-1, the J call TRBJ2-1, with 11 bases identical to TRBD2. The CDR3 covers 15 residues. The J segment lost 5 bases and the V segment lost 2 bases, leaving 3 bases of the junction unmatched. The V gene's germline CDR1 is SGHRS and CDR2 YFSETQ.